Listed below are T cell receptor beta chains from one sample, sequenced in a study of graft-versus-host responses after intestinal transplantation. Assay used: immunoSEQ multiplex PCR; TCRdb lists only in-frame clones, some missing. The top ten hold about 0.2% of the sample, which has about 88,000 clones, about 95% seen once. Antigens for these TCRs are unknown. Sequencing was performed on unstimulated CD4+ T cells sorted from spleen or lymph node cells, taken before transplant. All receptors derive from a human donor who was the organ donor for an intestinal transplant. CDR3s include the opening cysteine and the closing phenylalanine or tryptophan. The D gene is left open where the match is weak. Clone sizes are given selectively: once, few, many, or a class where the clone is expanded.

V: TRBV11-2
J: TRBJ1-5
D: NA
size: NA
CDR3: CASSFTNSNQPQHF
DNA: TGTGCCAGCAGCTTCACCAATAGCAATCAGCCCCAGCATTTT

V: TRBV2
J: TRBJ2-1
D: TRBD1
size: once
CDR3: CATSLTGGENEQFF
DNA: TGTGCCACCTCATTGACAGGGGGTGAGAATGAGCAGTTCTTC

V: TRBV28
J: TRBJ2-5
D: NA
size: NA
CDR3: CASSPQRGRYETQYF
DNA: TGTGCCAGCAGTCCCCAAAGGGGCCGGTACGAGACCCAGTACTTC

V: TRBV6-6
J: TRBJ1-4
D: NA
size: NA
CDR3: CASRTQGLGEKLFF
DNA: TGTGCCAGCAGGACTCAGGGTTTGGGTGAAAAACTGTTTTTT

V: TRBV30
J: TRBJ1-2
D: NA
size: once
CDR3: CAWNKIQGAPLYGYTF
DNA: TGTGCCTGGAACAAGATACAGGGAGCTCCCCTCTATGGCTACACCTTC

V: TRBV7-7
J: TRBJ2-3
D: NA
size: NA
CDR3: CASSLNFKGTDTQYF
DNA: TGTGCCAGCAGCTTGAATTTTAAGGGCACAGATACGCAGTATTTT

V: TRBV10-3
J: TRBJ1-2
D: NA
size: NA
CDR3: CAISDPSLQIPYGYTF
DNA: TGTGCCATCAGTGACCCCTCCCTGCAGATCCCCTATGGCTACACCTTC

V: TRBV5-1
J: TRBJ2-1
D: TRBD2
size: NA
CDR3: CASGTSGGTSSYNEQFF
DNA: TGCGCCAGCGGGACTAGCGGGGGGACGAGCTCCTACAATGAGCAGTTCTTC

V: TRBV6-5
J: TRBJ1-2
D: NA
size: NA
CDR3: CASSPGRANYGYTF
DNA: TGTGCCAGCAGCCCAGGGAGGGCTAACTATGGCTACACCTTC

V: TRBV28
J: TRBJ1-2
D: NA
size: NA
CDR3: CASSTREGWAKGYTF
DNA: TGTGCCAGCAGTACTCGAGAAGGGTGGGCTAAGGGCTACACCTTC

V: TRBV18
J: TRBJ1-2
D: NA
size: few
CDR3: CASSLPVGSGYTF
DNA: TGTGCCAGCTCCCTACCGGTGGGGAGTGGCTACACCTTC

V: TRBV11-1
J: TRBJ2-1
D: TRBD2
size: NA
CDR3: CASGTSSGGAYNGQFF
DNA: TGTGCCAGCGGGACTAGTAGCGGGGGGGCCTACAATGGGCAGTTCTTC

V: TRBV10-2
J: TRBJ2-3
D: TRBD2
size: NA
CDR3: CASLPGTSGTDTQYF
DNA: TGCGCCAGCCTGCCCGGGACTAGCGGAACAGATACGCAGTATTTT

V: TRBV4-2
J: TRBJ2-3
D: NA
size: once
CDR3: CASSQDRRWGTQYF
DNA: TGTGCCAGCAGCCAAGATCGGAGATGGGGTACGCAGTATTTT

V: TRBV19
J: TRBJ2-3
D: NA
size: NA
CDR3: CASSIRGLGTDTQYF
DNA: TGTGCCAGTAGTATTAGGGGGTTAGGCACAGATACGCAGTATTTT